One sample yielded the 27 T cell receptor beta chains listed below, sequenced in a study of early T cells in non-severe SARS-CoV-2 infection. Each CDR3 protein gets one entry after TCRdb re-called the 5' RACE reads with MiXCR. In the table there are 60,000 to 65,000 distinct CDR3 sequences, around 13% of which are singletons. Material for sequencing was whole blood. The receptors shown here come from an adult who was a healthcare worker with PCR-confirmed SARS-CoV-2 infection or an uninfected control (not recorded which).

Note on this clonotype: Lacking the conserved final phenylalanine or tryptophan, this CDR3 likely reflects a read error. The limits of the CDR3 on the DNA are not certain, so only TCRdb's listed CDR3 is given. This chain's CDR3 is CASSPKGLAGAV. The chain employs TRBV28 and TRBJ2-1; the table's TRBD2 call for D was not verified on the DNA. The CDR3 region is 12 residues in length, termini included. Germline CDR1 reads MDHEN; CDR2 reads SYDVKM.

This clonotype is medium-sized by share. The chain is built from TRBV5-4 and TRBJ2-7; 8 bases map to TRBD1. There are 14 residues in the CDR3. Trimming at V came to 2 bases and at J to 6 bases, leaving 7 bases not matched to a gene. In germline, CDR1 is SGHNT, CDR2 YYREEE (reference sequence). CDR3 amino acids: CASSLAGGRREQYF. The CDR3 DNA follows: TGTGCCAGCAGCTTAGCAGGGGGCAGGCGCGAGCAGTACTTC.

This clonotype showed up many times. This sequence joins TRBV5-1 and TRBJ2-1; TRBD2 aligns across 10 bases. V gave up 6 bases and J gave up 7 bases; unmatched junction bases: 10. From germline, CDR1 is SGHRS and CDR2 YFSETQ. This CDR3 has 15 residues. The CDR3 here is CASIPLAGVINEQFF. The CDR3 DNA is TGCGCCAGCATTCCGCTAGCGGGAGTTATAAATGAGCAGTTCTTC.

The chain joins TRBV7-2 to TRBJ1-2; a weak D match, TRBD1 (6 bases). Trimming left V 2 bases short and J 2 bases short, with 15 bases between. The germline V gene encodes CDR1 SGHTA and CDR2 FQGNSA. CDR3 length: 16 residues. The CDR3 region is CASSLSAGQSNYGYTF. In DNA form, the CDR3 reads TGTGCCAGCAGCTTATCCGCCGGACAGTCGAACTATGGCTACACCTTC.

In its sample, this clonotype was seen many times. CDR3 loop: CASSFGDEAQYF. The DNA for the CDR3 is TGTGCCAGCAGCTTTGGGGACGAGGCGCAGTATTTT. The chain carries TRBV5-5 and TRBJ2-3; D is perhaps TRBD1 or TRBD2 (5 bases each). Germline CDR1 and CDR2: SGHKS and YYEKEE (reference sequence). V lost 2 bases to trimming and J lost 10 bases, with 11 bases between them. The CDR3 is made up of 12 amino acids.

There are many counts of this clonotype. J is TRBJ2-7 and V is TRBV3-1, with 8 nucleotides matching TRBD2. J gave up 7 bases and V 5 bases, and 22 bases lay outside the gene matches. This CDR3 region has 18 residues. Germline V lookup: CDR1 LGHDT, CDR2 YNNKEL (reference sequence). The CDR3 spells CASSSQGGGGGYSGEQYF. CDR3 sequence (DNA): TGTGCCAGCAGCTCCCAGGGAGGTGGCGGGGGGTATTCTGGAGAGCAGTACTTC.

This clonotype was counted a few times. V is TRBV27 and J is TRBJ2-2; 8 bases fit TRBD2. Trimming cost V 8 bases and J 7 bases; bases outside gene matches: 6. This CDR3 has 13 amino acids. CDR1 and CDR2 from the germline V gene are MNHEY and SMNVEV (reference sequence). CDR3 protein: CASGTRGSGELFF. The CDR3 nucleotides are TGTGCCAGCGGGACTAGGGGGAGCGGGGAGCTGTTTTTT.

The chain combines TRBV2 with TRBJ2-6; D is unresolved. The CDR3 is 13 amino acids. CDR1 SNHLY and CDR2 FYNNEI come from the germline V gene. V was pared by 6 bases and J by 6 bases, with 9 bases between. The CDR3 bases are TGTGCCAGCAGCAGCTTACCGGCCAACGTCCTGACTTTC. Residues: CASSSLPANVLTF.

This clonotype has at least ten counts. The chain recombines TRBV6-6 with TRBJ1-2; maybe TRBD1 (5 bases). Per germline, CDR1 MNHNY and CDR2 SVGAGI (reference sequence). This CDR3 comprises 13 residues. Trimming shortened V by 2 bases and J by 8 bases, and 12 bases separated the two germline ends. CDR3 region: CASSYEGRGGYTF. CDR3 in DNA: TGTGCCAGCAGTTACGAGGGGAGGGGCGGCTACACCTTC.

The V and J genes are TRBV30 and TRBJ1-5, with D hard to call. Trimming left V 1 base short and J 7 bases short, with 11 bases between. Germline V CDR1 and CDR2: GTSNPN, SVGIG (reference sequence). The CDR3 has 13 residues. CDR3 residues: CAWSGGSDQPQHF. The CDR3 coding sequence is TGTGCCTGGAGTGGGGGATCGGACCAGCCCCAGCATTTT. The full variable domain, its missing parts supplied by reference TRBV30 and TRBJ1-5, is SQTIHQWPATLVQPVGSPLSLECTVEGTSNPNLYWYRQAAGRGLQLLFYSVGIGQISSEVPQNLSASRPQDRQFILSSKKLLLSDSGFYLCAWSGGSDQPQHFGDGTRLSIL.

This clonotype was counted between two and nine times. The chain combines TRBV21-1 with TRBJ2-3; no check of the table's D call, TRBD2, against the DNA was made. TRBV21-1 is classified as a pseudogene. CDR3 length: 19 amino acids. The DNA of the CDR3 is TGTGCCAGCAGCATGCGCGGGACTAGCGGGAGATCGGTAACAGATACGCAGTATTTT. This codes for CASSMRGTSGRSVTDTQYF.

The chain has TRBV12-3 or TRBV12-4 and TRBJ2-7, with a tentative D call TRBD2 (6 bases). The germline V and J ends were trimmed by 8 bases and 3 bases, with 11 bases remaining between them. The CDR3 is made up of 12 amino acids. The CDR3 DNA is TGTGCCAGCGGGGCGGGAAGCTACGAGCAGTACTTC. It translates to CASGAGSYEQYF.

This clonotype was detected many times. This chain joins TRBV6-2 or TRBV6-3 and TRBJ1-1; D call uncertain. CDR1 and CDR2 from the germline V gene are MNHEY and SVGEGT. CDR3 length: 16 residues. V lost 7 bases, J lost 4 bases, and 22 bases lay in between. The CDR3 bases are TGTGCCAGCACCCCACTCCTACGCCCTCTTTCCACTGAAGCTTTCTTT. This codes for CASTPLLRPLSTEAFF.

The J gene is TRBJ2-6, the V gene TRBV3-1; TRBD1 matches at 9 bases. There are 19 residues in the CDR3. CDR1 is LGHDT and CDR2 is YNNKEL in the germline V gene (reference sequence). The junction had 14 bases not matched to a gene; V was cut back by 4 bases and J by 4 bases. In nucleotides, the CDR3 is TGTGCCAGCAGCCGCCCCCCCGGGACAGGGAGCTCCGGGGCCAACGTCCTGACTTTC. It specifies CASSRPPGTGSSGANVLTF.

This clonotype was recorded many times. This chain connects TRBV20-1 to TRBJ2-6; perhaps TRBD1 as D (6 bases). The CDR3 extends over 14 amino acids. CDR1 is DFQATT and CDR2 is SNEGSKA in the germline V gene (reference sequence). The V end lost 4 bases, the J end lost 1 base, and 8 bases lay between the germline ends. As DNA, the CDR3 is TGCAGTGCTACTCAGGGGTCTGGGGCCAACGTCCTGACTTTC. It is translated as CSATQGSGANVLTF.

This clonotype has at least ten counts. V and J are TRBV7-9 and TRBJ2-5, with D possibly TRBD2 on 5 matching bases. Trimming took off 5 bases at V and 2 bases at J, with 15 bases between the two ends. The germline CDR1 and CDR2 sequences are SEHNR and FQNEAQ (reference sequence). CDR3 length equals 15 residues. CDR3: CASSPPGLIQETQYF. The DNA for the CDR3 is TGTGCCAGCAGCCCCCCCGGACTGATTCAAGAGACCCAGTACTTC.

This clonotype was seen only a few times. This rearrangement joins TRBV9 to TRBJ1-6, with a weak D call TRBD1 (5 bases). The CDR3 is 15 residues long. V dropped 0 bases and J dropped 7 bases, with 11 bases sitting between them. Germline-derived CDR1 and CDR2 are SGDLS and YYNGEE. In nucleotides, the CDR3 is TGTGCCAGCAGCGTAGCGGGGCAGGTGAATTCACCCCTCCACTTT. It is translated as CASSVAGQVNSPLHF.

This clonotype was seen a handful of times. The rearrangement joins TRBV3-1 to TRBJ1-5; no definite D call. CDR3 length: 13 amino acids. Germline values: CDR1 LGHDT, CDR2 YNNKEL (reference sequence). V lost 0 bases and J lost 4, with 4 bases in between. CDR3 in DNA: TGTGCCAGCAGCCAAGACAGAAATCAGCCCCAGCATTTT. It codes for CASSQDRNQPQHF.

The chain links TRBV6-5 to TRBJ1-1; possibly TRBD1 for D (5 bases). The CDR3 is made up of 15 amino acids. CDR1 MNHEY and CDR2 SVGAGI come from the germline V gene. The V and J ends lost 0 bases and 3 bases respectively, with 11 bases between them. CDR3 region: CASSYSLRDDTEAFF. CDR3 sequence (DNA): TGTGCCAGCAGTTACTCGCTCAGGGACGACACTGAAGCTTTCTTT.

This clonotype has more than one count but fewer than ten. This may come from a read error, since a much larger clone is one base off. V is TRBV10-3 and J is TRBJ2-1; TRBD1 aligns across 8 bases. Germline-derived CDR1 and CDR2 are ENHRY and SYGVKD. The CDR3 loop spans 11 amino acids. The V segment lost 2 bases and the J segment 12 bases; nucleotides outside the gene matches: 0. The CDR3 coding sequence is TGTGCCATCAGTGAGGGGACAGGGCAGTTCTTC. Translation gives CAISEGTGQFF.

This clonotype was counted ten times or more. The gene calls are TRBV29-1 and TRBJ1-2; TRBD1 is a possible D gene (6 bases). CDR1 and CDR2 from the germline V gene are SQVTM and ANQGSEA. The germline V and J ends were trimmed by 7 bases and 4 bases, with 13 bases remaining between them. The CDR3 is 12 amino acids. The CDR3, as DNA: TGCAGCGCGACTGGACAGAGCTATGGCTACACCTTC. It is translated as CSATGQSYGYTF.

This clonotype was seen a handful of times. The V gene is TRBV6-5, the J gene TRBJ1-5, with D possibly being TRBD1 (5 bases). Per the germline V gene, CDR1 is MNHEY and CDR2 is SVGAGI. This CDR3 region has 15 residues. V was cut by 2 bases and J by 2 bases, with 10 bases left in between. CDR3 bases: TGTGCCAGCAGTTACGGGGGAAACGGCAATCAGCCCCAGCATTTT. Translation: CASSYGGNGNQPQHF.

The table lists this clonotype with many counts. The gene calls are TRBV7-9 and TRBJ2-2; 9 nucleotides line up with TRBD2. V trimming: 5 bases; J trimming: 5 bases; junction bases outside the gene matches: 9. The CDR3 is 16 residues long. CDR1 and CDR2 from the germline V gene are SEHNR and FQNEAQ (reference sequence). The CDR3 loop reads CASSKAGLATTGELFF. The CDR3 DNA is TGTGCCAGCAGCAAGGCAGGACTAGCGACGACCGGGGAGCTGTTTTTT. The full variable domain, completed using reference TRBV7-9 and TRBJ2-2, is DTGVSQNPRHKITKRGQNVTFRCDPISEHNRLYWYRQTLGQGPEFLTYFQNEAQLEKSRLLSDRFSAERPKGSFSTLEIQRTEQGDSAMYLCASSKAGLATTGELFFGEGSRLTVL.

This clonotype was seen at least ten times. The chain has TRBV24-1 and TRBJ2-1, with 7 positions matching TRBD1. Germline V lookup: CDR1 KGHDR, CDR2 SFDVKD. The CDR3 consists of 15 residues. J was trimmed by 4 bases and V by 7 bases; bases with no gene match: 9. The CDR3 is CATSRQGSLYNEQFF. CDR3 coding DNA: TGTGCCACCAGCCGACAGGGAAGTCTTTACAATGAGCAGTTCTTC.

This clonotype was counted a few times. V and J are TRBV6-1 and TRBJ2-6; maybe TRBD2 (5 bases). V gave up 1 base and J gave up 4 bases, with 5 bases separating them. Germline CDR1 is MNHNS and CDR2 is SASEGT. The CDR3 is made up of 14 amino acids. The CDR3 coding sequence is TGTGCCAGCAGTGAAGGGGAGGGGGCCAACGTCCTGACTTTC. This translates into CASSEGEGANVLTF.

This clonotype occurred many times. V is TRBV19 and J is TRBJ1-5; D call uncertain. This CDR3 spans 13 amino acids. Germline CDR1 reads LNHDA; CDR2 reads SQIVND (reference sequence). The germline V and J ends were trimmed by 10 bases and 6 bases, with 16 bases remaining between them. The CDR3 nucleotides are TGTGCCACCACTCGAGGCGGACCTCAGCCCCAGCATTTT. Encoded protein: CATTRGGPQPQHF.

This clonotype was seen ten or more times. The chain couples TRBV6-1 to TRBJ1-5, with D unclear. The germline V and J ends were trimmed by 2 bases and 7 bases, with 9 bases remaining between them. The germline CDR1 and CDR2 sequences are MNHNS and SASEGT. This CDR3 has 13 amino acids. Here the CDR3 reads CASSETKGQPQHF. The CDR3, as DNA: TGTGCCAGCAGTGAAACGAAGGGCCAGCCCCAGCATTTT.